These 14 T cell receptor beta chains share one sample of origin, sequenced in a study of blood T cells in healthy people across ages. Combining a sample-barcoded 5' primer with a J-beta primer mix, a second PCR ran for about 7 to 12 cycles. MiXCR was run by TCRdb on the 5' RACE reads, yielding one entry per CDR3 protein. The sample lists 650,000 to 1,000,000 distinct CDR3 sequences; about 37% were seen once. Sequencing was done on a sample of blood. The receptors originated from a man aged 18 to 35 in good health.

The chain carries TRBV9 and TRBJ2-3; unclear D gene. V lost 0 bases to trimming and J lost 1 base, with 15 bases between them. The CDR3 is 17 residues long. Germline lookup yields CDR1 SGDLS and CDR2 YYNGEE. The CDR3 reads CASSVAGQGWRTDTQYF. The CDR3 DNA sequence: TGTGCCAGCAGCGTAGCGGGCCAAGGCTGGCGCACAGATACGCAGTATTTT.

There are a few counts of this clonotype. This chain uses TRBV12-3 or TRBV12-4 with TRBJ2-5, with 13 bases fitting TRBD2. Unmatched junction bases numbered 7, after V lost 1 base and J lost 5 bases. CDR3 length: 17 amino acids. The CDR3 region is CASSLGATSGGRETQYF. The DNA for the CDR3 is TGTGCCAGCAGTTTAGGTGCGACTAGCGGGGGGCGGGAGACCCAGTACTTC.

The chain has TRBV19 and TRBJ1-5, with unresolved D. CDR1 and CDR2 from the germline V gene are LNHDA and SQIVND (reference sequence). The ends were cut back, 6 bases at V and 5 bases at J, with 14 bases in the middle. The CDR3 is made up of 14 amino acids. The CDR3 loop is CASSAGGGYQPQHF. In DNA form, the CDR3 reads TGTGCCAGTAGCGCCGGCGGAGGCTATCAGCCCCAGCATTTT.

This clonotype was observed a handful of times. Sequence at one end of the junction differs from germline and may be a read error. The V and J genes are TRBV7-9 and TRBJ2-1, with 10 bases matching TRBD2. Per the germline V gene, CDR1 is SEHNR and CDR2 is FQNEAQ (reference sequence). The CDR3 totals 15 residues. DNA of the CDR3: TGTGCCAGCACCTTAGCGGGGGGCCCATACAATGAGCAGTTCTTC. Residues: CASTLAGGPYNEQFF.

In this sample, this clonotype turned up a few times. The chain employs TRBV11-2 and TRBJ2-7; 8 bases line up with TRBD2. Germline V gene data show CDR1 as SGHAT and CDR2 as FQNNGV. This CDR3 is 17 amino acids long. V gave up 0 bases and J gave up 0 bases; unmatched junction bases: 7. The CDR3 protein is CASSLDSQRGTSYEQYF. As DNA, the CDR3 is TGTGCCAGCAGCTTAGACTCACAGCGGGGGACCTCCTACGAGCAGTACTTC.

The chain employs TRBV27 and TRBJ2-5; weak D call: TRBD1 (5 bases). V was shortened by 0 bases and J by 3 bases, with 11 bases between the two germline ends. The CDR3 spans 15 residues. The germline V gene encodes CDR1 MNHEY and CDR2 SMNVEV (reference sequence). The CDR3 DNA follows: TGTGCCAGCAGTTTATCGCCAGGGATGGAAGAGACCCAGTACTTC. Translation gives CASSLSPGMEETQYF.

This clonotype was detected only a few times. The rearrangement joins TRBV20-1 to TRBJ2-3; 12 positions agree with TRBD2. Looked up from germline, CDR1 is DFQATT and CDR2 is SNEGSKA (reference sequence). The CDR3 extends over 15 amino acids. The V gene end was trimmed by 8 bases and the J gene end by 2 bases; junction bases not matched to a gene: 8. The CDR3 reads CSYTSGGTFTDTQYF. The CDR3 nucleotides read TGCAGTTATACTAGCGGGGGGACTTTCACAGATACGCAGTATTTT.

V is TRBV25-1 and J is TRBJ1-2; unclear D gene. V gave up 5 bases and J gave up 5 bases, with 15 bases separating them. The CDR3 has 14 amino acids. Germline CDR1 and CDR2: MGHDK and SYGVNS. CDR3 sequence reads: CASSKGRRAYGYTF. The CDR3 DNA reads TGTGCCAGCAGTAAAGGCCGGAGGGCTTATGGCTACACCTTC.

This clonotype was recorded at least ten times. V gene TRBV6-6 combines with J gene TRBJ2-3; 11 nucleotides align to TRBD2. CDR1 is MNHNY and CDR2 is SVGAGI in the germline V gene (reference sequence). The ends lost 6 bases at V and 7 bases at J; junction bases unmatched: 6. There are 14 residues in the CDR3. CDR3: CASRLTSGENTQYF. Here the CDR3 DNA reads TGTGCCAGCAGATTGACTAGCGGGGAGAATACGCAGTATTTT.

The table lists this clonotype with many counts. The chain combines TRBV10-3 with TRBJ1-6, with D perhaps matching TRBD1 (5 bases). V was cut by 6 bases and J by 7 bases, with 13 bases left in between. The CDR3 extends over 14 amino acids. CDR1 is ENHRY and CDR2 is SYGVKD in the germline V gene. Here the CDR3 reads CAISRVNGNSPLHF. CDR3 nucleotide sequence: TGTGCCATCAGCAGGGTAAATGGGAATTCACCCCTCCACTTT.

Many counts were recorded for this clonotype. This chain joins TRBV3-1 and TRBJ2-3, with 7 bases fitting TRBD1. With 6 bases clipped from V and 6 bases from J, the junction kept 6 bases outside the gene matches. Germline V gene data show CDR1 as LGHDT and CDR2 as YNNKEL (reference sequence). CDR3 length: 13 amino acids. CDR3 sequence reads: CASSRTGADTQYF. The CDR3 DNA follows: TGTGCCAGCAGTCGTACAGGGGCCGATACGCAGTATTTT.

This clonotype has just a few counts. The J gene is TRBJ1-1, the V gene TRBV29-1, with 8 bases that match TRBD1. The CDR3 contains 13 residues. Germline V lookup: CDR1 SQVTM, CDR2 ANQGSEA. V lost 4 bases, J lost 1 base, and 2 bases stayed unmatched. This CDR3 reads CSVGDRQNTEAFF. The DNA of the CDR3 is TGCAGCGTTGGGGACAGGCAGAACACTGAAGCTTTCTTT.

This clonotype was picked up one time. The chain carries TRBV29-1 and TRBJ2-1, with 7 bases fitting TRBD1. TRBJ2-7 explains the end of the DNA better; the J call may be wrong. The germline CDR1 and CDR2 sequences are SQVTM and ANQGSEA. The CDR3 contains 14 residues. CDR3 loop: CSVRWGQPYNEQYF. Here the CDR3 DNA reads TGCAGCGTTCGTTGGGGACAGCCATACAATGAGCAGTACTTC.

This clonotype turned up a few times. The chain recombines TRBV6-5 with TRBJ2-7, with a weak D call TRBD1 (6 bases). The CDR3 covers 14 residues. Trimming took off 5 bases at V and 1 base at J, with 12 bases between the two ends. The germline V gene has CDR1 MNHEY and CDR2 SVGAGI. Written as DNA, the CDR3 is TGTGCCAGCAGTCGGGACATCGGATCCTACGAGCAGTACTTC. It translates to CASSRDIGSYEQYF.